This is a list of T cell receptor beta chains from one sample in a study of CD8 T cells in ankylosing spondylitis. TCRdb redid the calling of the 5' RACE reads with MiXCR, one entry per CDR3 protein. The table includes 220,000 or so distinct CDR3 sequences, around 19% detected once. Material: blood, either unsorted or a sorted T cell fraction (not recorded which). The receptors derive from a male donor with ankylosing spondylitis. Each CDR3 is given with its conserved first and last residue. Fields, in order: clone size, V gene, D gene, J gene, CDR3 protein, CDR3 DNA. The D gene is left open where the match is weak. The size field is filled for only some rows; it gives once, few, many or a size class.

.	TRBV5-1	.	TRBJ2-6	CASRGTGANVLTF	TGCGCCAGCAGAGGGACTGGGGCCAACGTCCTGACTTTC
few	TRBV12-3/TRBV12-4	.	TRBJ1-2	CASSLSRDTGYTF	TGTGCCAGCAGTCTGAGCCGGGACACTGGCTACACCTTC
many	TRBV12-3/TRBV12-4	.	TRBJ2-3	CASSPPEPITDTQYF	TGTGCCAGCAGTCCCCCAGAACCCATCACAGATACGCAGTATTTT
.	TRBV19	.	TRBJ1-1	CASSIYHRDTEAFF	TGTGCCAGTAGTATATATCACCGGGACACTGAAGCTTTCTTT
few	TRBV6-5	.	TRBJ2-7	CASSYLGEQYF	TGTGCCAGCAGTTACCTGGGCGAGCAGTACTTC
.	TRBV6-4	.	TRBJ1-1	CASSDTRTGHTEAFF	TGTGCCAGCAGTGACACAAGAACAGGACACACTGAAGCTTTCTTT
few	TRBV4-3	.	TRBJ2-3	CASSLADRGGEDTQYF	TGCGCCAGCAGCCTTGCAGATCGGGGTGGAGAAGATACGCAGTATTTT
.	TRBV27	TRBD1	TRBJ2-7	CASSSTGGRYEQYF	TGTGCCAGCAGTTCAACAGGGGGCAGGTACGAGCAGTACTTC
few	TRBV27	.	TRBJ1-2	CASSPPGGGNGYTF	TGTGCCAGCAGTCCCCCCGGGGGGGGCAATGGCTACACCTTC
.	TRBV11-2	.	TRBJ2-7	CASSLVPGGGEQYF	TGTGCCAGCAGCTTAGTTCCCGGCGGAGGGGAGCAGTACTTC
many	TRBV12-3/TRBV12-4	TRBD2	TRBJ2-5	CASSLGSGSGETQYF	TGTGCCAGCAGTTTAGGTAGCGGGAGCGGGGAGACCCAGTACTTC
many	TRBV29-1	.	TRBJ1-1	CSVEWTEYTEAFF	TGCAGCGTTGAATGGACAGAATACACTGAAGCTTTCTTT
few	TRBV30	.	TRBJ1-1	CAWGQSDTEAFF	TGTGCCTGGGGACAGTCGGACACTGAAGCTTTCTTT
few	TRBV12-3/TRBV12-4	.	TRBJ2-1	CASSSSNLLSSYNEQFF	.
few	TRBV28	TRBD1	TRBJ2-5	CASLGRDRGLQETQYF	TGTGCCAGTTTAGGCCGGGACAGGGGACTCCAAGAGACCCAGTACTTC
.	TRBV5-1	.	TRBJ2-1	CASTSTTGKGYNEQFF	TGCGCCAGCACTTCCACGACCGGAAAGGGGTACAATGAGCAGTTCTTC
.	TRBV10-3	TRBD1	TRBJ2-7	CAISESRGGHEQYF	TGTGCCATCAGTGAGTCGAGAGGGGGCCACGAGCAGTACTTC
few	TRBV27	TRBD1	TRBJ2-7	CASTRTGTYEQYF	TGTGCCAGCACGAGGACAGGAACCTACGAGCAGTACTTC
few	TRBV12-3/TRBV12-4	.	TRBJ2-3	CASQGADTQYF	TGTGCCAGCCAGGGTGCAGATACGCAGTATTTT
many	TRBV29-1	.	TRBJ2-7	CSVEVSYEQYF	TGCAGCGTTGAAGTAAGCTACGAGCAGTACTTC
.	TRBV6-4	.	TRBJ1-2	CASTRTALGWHGYTF	TGTGCCAGCACACGCACCGCGCTTGGATGGCATGGCTACACCTTC